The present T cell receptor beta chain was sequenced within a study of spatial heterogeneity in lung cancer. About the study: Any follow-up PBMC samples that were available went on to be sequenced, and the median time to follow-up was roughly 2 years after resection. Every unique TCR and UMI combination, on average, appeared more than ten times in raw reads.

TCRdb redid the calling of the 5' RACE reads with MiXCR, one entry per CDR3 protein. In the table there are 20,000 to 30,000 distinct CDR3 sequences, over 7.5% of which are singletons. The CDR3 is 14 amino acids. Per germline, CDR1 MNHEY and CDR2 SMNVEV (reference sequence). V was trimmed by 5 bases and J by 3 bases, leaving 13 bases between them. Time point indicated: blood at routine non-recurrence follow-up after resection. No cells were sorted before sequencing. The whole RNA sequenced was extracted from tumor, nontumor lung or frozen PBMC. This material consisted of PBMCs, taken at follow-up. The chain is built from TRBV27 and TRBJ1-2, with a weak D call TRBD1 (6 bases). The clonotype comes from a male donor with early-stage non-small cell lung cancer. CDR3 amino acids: CASSPGGGYYGYTF. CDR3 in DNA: TGTGCCAGCAGTCCCGGGGGGGGCTACTATGGCTACACCTTC.